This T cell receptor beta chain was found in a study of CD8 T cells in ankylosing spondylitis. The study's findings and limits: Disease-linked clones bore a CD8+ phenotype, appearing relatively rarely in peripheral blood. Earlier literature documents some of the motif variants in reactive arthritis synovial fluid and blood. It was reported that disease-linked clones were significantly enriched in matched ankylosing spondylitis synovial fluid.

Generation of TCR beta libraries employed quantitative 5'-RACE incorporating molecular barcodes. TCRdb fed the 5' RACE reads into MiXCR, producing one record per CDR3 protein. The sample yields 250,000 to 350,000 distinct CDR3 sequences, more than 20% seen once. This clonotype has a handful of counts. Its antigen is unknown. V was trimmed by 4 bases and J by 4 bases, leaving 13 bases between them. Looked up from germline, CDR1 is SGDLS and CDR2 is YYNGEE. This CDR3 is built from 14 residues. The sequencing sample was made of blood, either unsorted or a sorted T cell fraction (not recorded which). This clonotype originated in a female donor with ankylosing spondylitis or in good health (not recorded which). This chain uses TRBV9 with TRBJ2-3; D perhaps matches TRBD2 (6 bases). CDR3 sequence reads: CASSPGGLADTQYF. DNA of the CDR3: TGTGCCAGCAGCCCCGGGGGTCTCGCAGATACGCAGTATTTT.